This T cell receptor (beta chain) was recorded in a study of identical twins. A word on this clonotype: Its antigen is unknown.

V was pared by 5 bases and J by 10 bases, with 15 bases between. The CDR3 is 14 amino acids. Overall study results and limits: Analyses based on zero insertions could be partly confounded by invariant MAIT and iNKT cells. Abundant cord blood beta clonotypes carried fewer insertions; memory repertoires showed none.

Each CDR3 protein gets one entry after TCRdb re-called the 5' RACE reads with MiXCR. The repertoire holds approximately 410,000 distinct CDR3 sequences, with approximately 18% as singletons. The sample was naive T cells sorted from blood. The chain uses TRBV12-3 or TRBV12-4 and TRBJ1-6, with D unclear. The source is a man aged 50 to 60 in good health. The CDR3 here is CASSTSWNSSPLHF. The DNA of the CDR3 is TGTGCCAGCAGTACCAGCTGGAACAGCTCACCCCTCCACTTT.